The 13 T cell receptor beta chains presented below share a single source sample, sequenced in a study of cytomegalovirus exposure and HLA in healthy donors. PCR employed 60 Vbeta and 13 Jbeta primers. This table comes from immunoSEQ multiplex PCR, and its TCRdb copy is limited to in-frame clones, with some not included. The data contain around 90,000 clones, 65% to 85% of them seen just once; the ten biggest clones take up about 2.9%. The sequenced sample consisted of PBMCs. These receptors came from a man aged 30-40 years in good health and CMV-seronegative.

V and J are TRBV5-1 and TRBJ2-7; the D gene is possibly TRBD1 (5 bases). The V end lost 3 bases, the J end lost 0 bases, and 10 bases lay between the germline ends. The length of the CDR3 is 14 residues. CDR1 and CDR2 from the germline V gene are SGHRS and YFSETQ. CDR3 bases: TGCGCCAGCAGCTCAGACAGACACTCCTACGAGCAGTACTTC. Protein product: CASSSDRHSYEQYF.

The rearrangement joins TRBV19 to TRBJ1-4, with no clear D. The CDR3 has 14 residues. CDR1 is LNHDA, CDR2 SQIVND, per germline (reference sequence). The V gene lost 3 bases and the J gene lost 7 bases, with 12 bases spanning the gap. The CDR3 DNA follows: TGTGCCAGTAGTATTCTCGGCCGGGTTGAAAAACTGTTTTTT. Its protein product is CASSILGRVEKLFF.

The chain is built from TRBV28 and TRBJ2-5; no firm D call. Germline V CDR1 and CDR2: MDHEN, SYDVKM. CDR3 length: 15 residues. With 1 base removed from V and 0 bases from J, the gap between germline ends came to 9 bases. DNA for the CDR3: TGTGCCAGCAGTTTATTCACAGTAAACCAAGAGACCCAGTACTTC. This codes for CASSLFTVNQETQYF.

The rearrangement links TRBV5-4 to TRBJ2-5, with 11 bases lining up with TRBD2. Trimming removed 0 bases from V and 4 bases from J; junction bases left unmatched: 2. This CDR3 contains 15 residues. In germline, CDR1 is SGHNT, CDR2 YYREEE (reference sequence). In nucleotides, the CDR3 is TGTGCCAGCAGCTTGGGACTAGCGGGGCGAGAGACCCAGTACTTC. Translating gives CASSLGLAGRETQYF.

CDR3 in DNA: TGTGCCAGCAGCTTGGAACAGGGGGAATATGGCTACACCTTC. Its translation is CASSLEQGEYGYTF. The chain joins TRBV5-8 to TRBJ1-2; TRBD1 matches 8 bases. The CDR3 runs 14 residues. CDR1 and CDR2 (germline): SGHTS, YDEGEE. Trimming cost V 0 bases and J 5 bases; bases outside gene matches: 3.

This clone has a handful of counts. CDR3 nucleotide sequence: TGTGCCAGCAGCTTAGACAGTAGCAATCAGCCCCAGCATTTT. As protein: CASSLDSSNQPQHF. The chain has TRBV11-3 and TRBJ1-5, with D unclear. The CDR3 sequence is 14 residues long. Germline V lookup: CDR1 SGHNT, CDR2 YENEEA. The V and J ends lost 0 bases and 0 bases respectively, with 3 bases between them.

This rearrangement joins TRBV11-2 to TRBJ1-1; D possibly corresponds to TRBD1 (5 bases). CDR1 is SGHAT and CDR2 is FQNNGV in the germline V gene. Trimming cost V 3 bases and J 3 bases, with 8 bases left between them. CDR3 size: 13 residues. The DNA for the CDR3 is TGTGCCAGCAGCTTCAAAGGGGACACTGAAGCTTTCTTT. Translated, it gives CASSFKGDTEAFF.

Here the CDR3 reads CASRPGQGAWDGYTF. The DNA for the CDR3 is TGTGCCAGCAGGCCGGGACAGGGGGCATGGGATGGCTACACCTTC. The V and J genes are TRBV28 and TRBJ1-2; 12 bases line up with TRBD1. The CDR3 totals 15 residues. Trimming removed 6 bases from V and 6 bases from J; junction bases left unmatched: 8. The germline gives CDR1 MDHEN, CDR2 SYDVKM.

This clone was picked up one time. The chain couples TRBV6-5 to TRBJ1-6; TRBD1 aligns across 9 bases. The junction had 10 bases not matched to a gene; V was cut back by 6 bases and J by 10 bases. The length of the CDR3 is 15 residues. The germline V gene encodes CDR1 MNHEY and CDR2 SVGAGI. The CDR3 DNA sequence: TGTGCCAGCAGACGAACAGGGGGCCCGAAGTCACCCCTCCACTTT. It encodes CASRRTGGPKSPLHF.

The chain joins TRBV19 to TRBJ1-2, with TRBD1 as a possible D gene (5 bases). There are 15 residues in the CDR3. Germline CDR1 and CDR2: LNHDA and SQIVND (reference sequence). V lost 3 bases to trimming and J lost 2 bases, with 13 bases between them. The CDR3 region is CASSIPGKENYGYTF. In DNA form, the CDR3 reads TGTGCCAGTAGTATTCCAGGGAAGGAAAACTATGGCTACACCTTC. The complete variable domain, with remaining parts taken from reference TRBV19 and TRBJ1-2, reads DGGITQSPKYLFRKEGQNVTLSCEQNLNHDAMYWYRQDPGQGLRLIYYSQIVNDFQKGDIAEGYSVSREKKESFPLTVTSAQKNPTAFYLCASSIPGKENYGYTFGSGTRLTVV.

The V gene is TRBV25-1, the J gene TRBJ1-1; no clear D. V dropped 3 bases and J dropped 1 base, with 12 bases sitting between them. The CDR3 is made up of 15 amino acids. Germline V gene lookup returns CDR1 MGHDK and CDR2 SYGVNS. The CDR3 nucleotides are TGTGCCAGCAGTGACTCCGGTCCCGAGAACACTGAAGCTTTCTTT. Translation gives CASSDSGPENTEAFF.

This clone appeared once. This rearrangement joins TRBV11-1 to TRBJ1-1, with 7 bases fitting TRBD1. The CDR3 is 14 residues long. V shed 5 bases, J shed 4 bases, and the junction held 7 bases outside the gene matches. The germline V gene encodes CDR1 SGHAT and CDR2 FQDESV (reference sequence). CDR3 coding DNA: TGTGCCAGCAGCCTACAGGGGAAACGCACTGAAGCTTTCTTT. Amino acid sequence: CASSLQGKRTEAFF.

The rearrangement uses TRBV14 and TRBJ2-5; weak D call: TRBD2 (6 bases). Germline V CDR1 and CDR2: SGHDN, FVKESK. V was pared by 0 bases and J by 7 bases, with 15 bases between. This CDR3 spans 15 amino acids. CDR3 loop: CASSQDGAPGRTQYF. The CDR3 region has the DNA TGTGCCAGCAGCCAAGATGGCGCCCCCGGGAGGACCCAGTACTTC.